These T cell receptor beta chains were read from a single sample in a study of HIV-infected children after antiretroviral therapy interruption. TCRdb fed the 3' RACE reads into MiXCR, producing one record per CDR3 protein. The data hold fewer than 100,000 distinct CDR3 sequences, with approximately 6.9% observed a single time. Material: CD45RA+ CD4+ T cells from PBMCs, pooled from several time points, obtained from a donor given antiretroviral therapy, either interrupted or continuous. These receptors were collected from a pool of human donors with HIV. Each CDR3 is given with its conserved first and last residue. A D gene is named only where the DNA matches it firmly. Size tells how often a clone was seen (once, few, many) or the class of an expanded clone, and some rows leave it out.

D gene	V gene	clone size	J gene	CDR3 DNA	CDR3 protein
-	TRBV7-9	many	TRBJ2-5	TGTGCCAGCAGCAGCGGACAGTACCAAGAGACCCAGTACTTC	CASSSGQYQETQYF
TRBD1	TRBV19	few	TRBJ1-4	TGTGCCAGTAGTTTAAGGACAGGGCGAAATGAAAAACTGTTTTTT	CASSLRTGRNEKLFF
TRBD1	TRBV5-1	many	TRBJ2-7	TGCGCCAGCAGCCCGAGGGACAGAGCCTACGAGCAGTACTTC	CASSPRDRAYEQYF
-	TRBV7-9	many	TRBJ2-1	TGTGCCAGCAGCTTAGGGCCCTCCTACAATGAGCAGTTCTTC	CASSLGPSYNEQFF
-	TRBV5-5	few	TRBJ2-7	TGTGCCAGCAGTTTAGCCGGTGGTGTACCCTACGAGCAGTACTTC	CASSLAGGVPYEQYF
-	TRBV7-2	many	TRBJ2-1	TGTGCCAGCACCAAAAATGGCAATGAGCAGTTCTTC	CASTKNGNEQFF
-	TRBV24-1	-	TRBJ2-2	TGTGCCACAGATTCTAGGGAGGCCGGGGAGCTGTTTTTT	CATDSREAGELFF
-	TRBV5-1	many	TRBJ2-1	TGCGCCAGCAGCTTGGGCCCTGGGAATGAGCAGTTCTTC	CASSLGPGNEQFF
-	TRBV5-4	many	TRBJ2-3	TGTGCCAGCAGCTTAGCCCGCCGCGCAGATACGCAGTATTTT	CASSLARRADTQYF
-	TRBV6-1	many	TRBJ1-1	TGTGCCAGCAGTGAAATATATGGGTTTAACACTGAAGCTTTCTTT	CASSEIYGFNTEAFF
-	TRBV2	-	TRBJ2-1	TGTGCCACAAACCCCGGAGGGTCTTACAATGAGCAGTTCTTC	CATNPGGSYNEQFF
TRBD1	TRBV3-1	-	TRBJ2-7	TGTGCCAGCAGCCGTGGGCGACAGGGAACCTACGAGCAGTACTTC	CASSRGRQGTYEQYF
TRBD1	TRBV5-1	many	TRBJ2-7	TGCGCCAGCAGGACCACCGGGACAGGGGGCTACGAGCAGTACTTC	CASRTTGTGGYEQYF
-	TRBV5-4	few	TRBJ1-3	TGTGCCAGCAGCTTTGGGGGAAGTAGCTCTGGAAACACCATATATTTT	CASSFGGSSSGNTIYF
-	TRBV6-4	many	TRBJ1-6	TGTGCCAGCCCCGGGACACCCGATAATTCACCCCTCCACTTT	CASPGTPDNSPLHF
-	TRBV24-1	many	TRBJ2-1	TGTGCCACCAGCCTAGTCAGCTCCTACAATGAGCAGTTCTTC	CATSLVSSYNEQFF
TRBD1	TRBV7-2	many	TRBJ1-2	TGTGCCAGCAGTTCCCCCCCCTCGGGACAGGGAGGGTATGGCTACACCTTC	CASSSPPSGQGGYGYTF
TRBD2	TRBV27	few	TRBJ2-3	TGTGCCAGCAGCCGAAAGACTAGCGCGGCTAGCACAGATACGCAGTATTTT	CASSRKTSAASTDTQYF
-	TRBV2	many	TRBJ1-5	TGTGCCAGCAGTCAGGGGCCTTCGGGGCAGCCCCAGCATTTT	CASSQGPSGQPQHF
-	TRBV14	many	TRBJ2-1	TGTGCCAGCAGCCAAGAAGGGCCAAATGAGCAGTTCTTC	CASSQEGPNEQFF
-	TRBV9	many	TRBJ1-1	TGTGCCAGCAGCGCGGCCGGGACACAGGCTTTCTTT	CASSAAGTQAFF
TRBD2	TRBV19	-	TRBJ2-2	TGTGCCAGTAGTAGGCCTAGCGGGCCGAACACCGGGGAGCTGTTTTTT	CASSRPSGPNTGELFF
-	TRBV20-1	many	TRBJ2-3	TGCAGTGCTAGTGGGGGGACCGCAGGGGGCACAGATACGCAGTATTTT	CSASGGTAGGTDTQYF
-	TRBV6-2/TRBV6-3	many	TRBJ1-6	TGTGCCAGCAGAGTGGACGGTTATAATTCACCCCTCCACTTT	CASRVDGYNSPLHF
-	TRBV27	many	TRBJ1-5	TGTGCCAGCAGTTTAGAGGGCAGGGGTTCACAGCCCCAGCATTTT	CASSLEGRGSQPQHF
-	TRBV20-1	-	TRBJ1-1	TGCAGTGCTACGCGAGTGGGGAACACTGAAGCTTTCTTT	CSATRVGNTEAFF
TRBD2	TRBV10-2	many	TRBJ2-3	TGCGCCAGCAGTGTGGGACTAGCGGGGGAGTCTAGCACAGATACGCAGTATTTT	CASSVGLAGESSTDTQYF
TRBD1	TRBV5-1	many	TRBJ2-7	TGCGCCAGCAGCTTGGGCGGGACAGGACTCTACGAGCAGTACTTC	CASSLGGTGLYEQYF
TRBD2	TRBV19	many	TRBJ2-4	TGTGCCAGTAGTAGAACCCTAGGACTAGCGGGAGAACTAGCCAAAAACATTCAGTACTTC	CASSRTLGLAGELAKNIQYF
-	TRBV20-1	many	TRBJ1-1	TGCAGTGCTAGACAGAACACTGAAGCTTTCTTT	CSARQNTEAFF
-	TRBV5-1	many	TRBJ2-7	TGCGCCAGCAGCATCGACAGGGCGGGGGAGCAGTACTTC	CASSIDRAGEQYF
-	TRBV25-1	many	TRBJ1-3	TGTGCCAGCGGAACCGGACTCCTCTCTGGAAACACCATATATTTT	CASGTGLLSGNTIYF
-	TRBV30	many	TRBJ1-3	TGTGCCTGGAGTCGTGATAGAAACACCATATATTTT	CAWSRDRNTIYF
-	TRBV5-1	many	TRBJ1-1	TGCGCCAGCAGCCAAGAAGGTCGGGCAGAGGGTACGGCTTTCTTT	CASSQEGRAEGTAFF
-	TRBV9	many	TRBJ2-7	TGTGCCAGCAGCGTAGGGGCGCGCTCCTACGAGCAGTACTTC	CASSVGARSYEQYF
TRBD2	TRBV20-1	many	TRBJ2-7	TGCAGTGCTCCGCCCAGCGGGGGGCCGAGGGAGCAGTACTTC	CSAPPSGGPREQYF
-	TRBV2	few	TRBJ2-5	TGTGCCACCGGAGGGACTTTAGAGACCCAGTACTTC	CATGGTLETQYF
-	TRBV12-3/TRBV12-4	many	TRBJ1-1	TGTGCCAGCAGTTTTGTACGGTATAACACTGAAGCTTTCTTT	CASSFVRYNTEAFF